The entry below gives a single T cell receptor (beta chain) sequence along with its context. Its antigen is unknown. Vbeta (60) and Jbeta (13) primers were used in the PCR. Under the authors' procedure: A follow-up analysis tallied 60 million to 85 million unique TCR beta chains, roughly 11 million shared. TCRdb keeps only in-frame clones here, not all; method: immunoSEQ multiplex PCR. V and J calls plus clone size are reproduced from that table; the DNA served to infer D and trimming. Of more than 200,000 clones listed, approximately 80% are singletons. This entry belongs to a study of cytomegalovirus exposure and HLA in healthy donors. Regarding the study as a whole: CMV serostatus stood as the only immune exposure information on hand. Both high specificity and high sensitivity reportedly marked the classifier's diagnosis of cytomegalovirus status. Per a prior analysis, the majority of TCR beta V segments were productive roughly 87% or roughly 30% of the time.

Sequencing was performed on PBMCs. This clonotype was sampled from a man aged 35 to 55 in good health and CMV-seronegative.

CDR3 DNA sequence: TGTGCCAGTAGTTACAGGGATCGCAATGAGCAGTTCTTC. Amino acid sequence: CASSYRDRNEQFF. This chain joins TRBV19 and TRBJ2-1, with D perhaps matching TRBD1 (6 bases). Per germline, CDR1 LNHDA and CDR2 SQIVND (reference sequence). CDR3 size: 13 residues. Trimming removed 5 bases from V and 6 bases from J, with 11 bases in between.